A selection of T cell receptor beta chains follows, all from one sample in a study of early T cells in non-severe SARS-CoV-2 infection. TCRdb processed the 5' RACE reads anew with MiXCR; each CDR3 protein has one entry. Here the sample spans roughly 99,000 distinct CDR3 sequences, approximately 12% being singletons. Sequenced input: whole blood. The receptors were gathered from an adult who was a healthcare worker with PCR-confirmed SARS-CoV-2 infection or an uninfected control (not recorded which). Each CDR3 is given with its conserved first and last residue. Fields, in order: CDR3 protein, CDR3 DNA, clone size, D gene, V gene, J gene. D genes are given only for firm matches. Size is omitted from some rows. Given values are once, few, many or a class for expanded clones.

CDR3aa: CASKPGLAGESETQYF
CDR3nt: TGTGCCAGCAAGCCGGGACTAGCGGGAGAGTCAGAGACCCAGTACTTC
abundance: .
d_gene: TRBD2
v_gene: TRBV2
j_gene: TRBJ2-5

CDR3aa: CATSAWDGSADTQYF
CDR3nt: TGTGCCACCAGTGCGTGGGACGGGAGTGCGGATACGCAGTATTTT
abundance: many
d_gene: .
v_gene: TRBV24-1
j_gene: TRBJ2-3

CDR3aa: CSAEDGHSYEQYF
CDR3nt: TGCAGTGCTGAGGACGGCCACTCCTACGAGCAGTACTTC
abundance: many
d_gene: .
v_gene: TRBV20-1
j_gene: TRBJ2-7

CDR3aa: CASMDRQYNSPLHF
CDR3nt: TGTGCCAGCATGGACCGACAGTATAATTCACCCCTCCACTTT
abundance: many
d_gene: .
v_gene: TRBV6-2/TRBV6-3
j_gene: TRBJ1-6

CDR3aa: CSAKTVNEQFF
CDR3nt: TGCAGTGCTAAGACCGTAAATGAGCAGTTCTTC
abundance: few
d_gene: .
v_gene: TRBV20-1
j_gene: TRBJ2-1

CDR3aa: CASSLTGGNQPQHF
CDR3nt: TGTGCCAGCAGTTTAACAGGGGGCAATCAGCCCCAGCATTTT
abundance: many
d_gene: TRBD1
v_gene: TRBV12-3/TRBV12-4
j_gene: TRBJ1-5

CDR3aa: CAIGSLVDNEQFF
CDR3nt: TGTGCCATCGGATCACTAGTCGACAATGAGCAGTTCTTC
abundance: many
d_gene: .
v_gene: TRBV10-3
j_gene: TRBJ2-1

CDR3aa: CASSQGADQGSTF
CDR3nt: TGCGCCAGCAGCCAAGGAGCTGACCAGGGGAGCACCTTC
abundance: .
d_gene: .
v_gene: TRBV4-3
j_gene: TRBJ1-2

CDR3aa: CSVGGRVDTGELFF
CDR3nt: TGCAGCGTTGGGGGGAGAGTGGACACCGGGGAGCTGTTTTTT
abundance: .
d_gene: .
v_gene: TRBV29-1
j_gene: TRBJ2-2

CDR3aa: CASSLAGRQGGDEQFF
CDR3nt: TGTGCCAGCAGCTTAGCAGGGAGACAGGGGGGAGATGAGCAGTTCTTC
abundance: many
d_gene: TRBD1
v_gene: TRBV7-9
j_gene: TRBJ2-1

CDR3aa: CSARPSGKVTGELFF
CDR3nt: TGCAGTGCTAGACCTAGCGGGAAGGTCACCGGGGAGCTGTTTTTT
abundance: .
d_gene: TRBD2
v_gene: TRBV20-1
j_gene: TRBJ2-2

CDR3aa: CSAQLNEQYF
CDR3nt: TGCAGTGCCCAGCTTAACGAGCAGTACTTC
abundance: few
d_gene: .
v_gene: TRBV20-1
j_gene: TRBJ2-7

CDR3aa: CSARELLWGTQYF
CDR3nt: TGCAGTGCTAGAGAACTTTTGTGGGGGACCCAGTACTTC
abundance: many
d_gene: .
v_gene: TRBV20-1
j_gene: TRBJ2-5

CDR3aa: CASSQLAGNTDTQYF
CDR3nt: TGTGCCAGCAGCCAACTAGCGGGGAACACAGATACGCAGTATTTT
abundance: many
d_gene: TRBD2
v_gene: TRBV14
j_gene: TRBJ2-3

CDR3aa: CASSLGANLAKNIQYF
CDR3nt: TGTGCCAGCAGTTTAGGAGCCAACCTAGCCAAAAACATTCAGTACTTC
abundance: many
d_gene: .
v_gene: TRBV28
j_gene: TRBJ2-4

CDR3aa: CASSQDFGATSSYNEQFF
CDR3nt: TGCGCCAGCAGCCAAGACTTCGGGGCGACCTCCTCCTACAATGAGCAGTTCTTC
abundance: few
d_gene: .
v_gene: TRBV4-3
j_gene: TRBJ2-1

CDR3aa: CASSESSGGTDTQYF
CDR3nt: TGTGCCAGCAGTGAGTCATCAGGGGGCACAGATACGCAGTATTTT
abundance: many
d_gene: .
v_gene: TRBV6-4
j_gene: TRBJ2-3

CDR3aa: CASSAHWEMIWGYTF
CDR3nt: TGTGCCAGCAGCGCTCACTGGGAAATGATCTGGGGCTACACCTTC
abundance: many
d_gene: .
v_gene: TRBV9
j_gene: TRBJ1-2

CDR3aa: CSARDLLHTQYF
CDR3nt: TGCAGTGCTAGAGATTTGTTGCATACGCAGTATTTT
abundance: many
d_gene: .
v_gene: TRBV20-1
j_gene: TRBJ2-3

CDR3aa: CASSFLGTGANVLTF
CDR3nt: TGTGCCAGCAGTTTTCTAGGAACTGGGGCCAACGTCCTGACTTTC
abundance: many
d_gene: .
v_gene: TRBV12-3/TRBV12-4
j_gene: TRBJ2-6

CDR3aa: CASSDPNTGELFF
CDR3nt: TGTGCCAGCAGCGATCCGAACACCGGGGAGCTGTTTTTT
abundance: many
d_gene: .
v_gene: TRBV7-9
j_gene: TRBJ2-2

CDR3aa: CASSPHGTGASPLHF
CDR3nt: TGCGCCAGCAGCCCTCACGGGACAGGGGCTTCACCCCTCCACTTT
abundance: few
d_gene: TRBD1
v_gene: TRBV4-1
j_gene: TRBJ1-6

CDR3aa: CAISVDRGLNEQFF
CDR3nt: TGTGCCATCAGTGTGGACAGGGGCCTAAATGAGCAGTTCTTC
abundance: .
d_gene: TRBD1
v_gene: TRBV10-3
j_gene: TRBJ2-1

CDR3aa: CASSFRQSEAFF
CDR3nt: TGTGCCAGCAGCTTCCGACAGAGTGAAGCTTTCTTT
abundance: many
d_gene: .
v_gene: TRBV7-6
j_gene: TRBJ1-1

CDR3aa: CSAIVTGTGNQPQHF
CDR3nt: TGCAGTGCGATCGTGACCGGGACAGGCAATCAGCCCCAGCATTTT
abundance: few
d_gene: TRBD1
v_gene: TRBV20-1
j_gene: TRBJ1-5

CDR3aa: CASSPGLEQTQYF
CDR3nt: TGTGCCAGCAGCCCTGGACTAGAACAGACCCAGTACTTC
abundance: many
d_gene: TRBD2
v_gene: TRBV11-2
j_gene: TRBJ2-5

CDR3aa: CASSHEGGNSQPQHF
CDR3nt: TGCGCCAGCAGCCACGAGGGAGGGAATTCCCAGCCCCAGCATTTT
abundance: .
d_gene: .
v_gene: TRBV4-1
j_gene: TRBJ1-5

CDR3aa: CASSSVEGRQPQHF
CDR3nt: TGTGCCAGCAGTTCGGTGGAGGGACGTCAGCCCCAGCATTTT
abundance: few
d_gene: .
v_gene: TRBV28
j_gene: TRBJ1-5

CDR3aa: CASTEQNSGANVLTF
CDR3nt: TGTGCCAGCACCGAACAGAACTCTGGGGCCAACGTCCTGACTTTC
abundance: many
d_gene: .
v_gene: TRBV12-3/TRBV12-4
j_gene: TRBJ2-6

CDR3aa: CASSYGQNYGYTF
CDR3nt: TGTGCCAGCAGTTACGGACAGAACTATGGCTACACCTTC
abundance: few
d_gene: .
v_gene: TRBV6-2/TRBV6-3
j_gene: TRBJ1-2

CDR3aa: CATSDNRDEEAFF
CDR3nt: TGTGCCACCAGTGATAACAGGGACGAAGAAGCTTTCTTT
abundance: many
d_gene: .
v_gene: TRBV24-1
j_gene: TRBJ1-1

CDR3aa: CASSLEENYGYTF
CDR3nt: TGTGCCAGCAGCTTAGAAGAGAACTATGGCTACACCTTC
abundance: .
d_gene: .
v_gene: TRBV7-9
j_gene: TRBJ1-2

CDR3aa: CSASGKSRPQHF
CDR3nt: TGCAGTGCATCAGGGAAATCACGGCCCCAGCATTTT
abundance: many
d_gene: .
v_gene: TRBV20-1
j_gene: TRBJ1-5

CDR3aa: CASRQDEAGELFF
CDR3nt: TGCGCCAGCAGACAGGACGAGGCCGGGGAGCTGTTTTTT
abundance: .
d_gene: .
v_gene: TRBV5-1
j_gene: TRBJ2-2

CDR3aa: CASSVTRGSTDTQYF
CDR3nt: TGTGCCAGCAGTGTGACTAGGGGGTCCACAGATACGCAGTATTTT
abundance: many
d_gene: .
v_gene: TRBV2
j_gene: TRBJ2-3

CDR3aa: CASSYTFTEQYF
CDR3nt: TGTGCCAGCAGTTATACCTTTACTGAGCAGTACTTC
abundance: .
d_gene: .
v_gene: TRBV2
j_gene: TRBJ2-7

CDR3aa: CASSLVGSGHLYEQYF
CDR3nt: TGTGCCAGCAGCTTAGTTGGATCGGGACACCTTTACGAGCAGTACTTC
abundance: many
d_gene: .
v_gene: TRBV7-9
j_gene: TRBJ2-7

CDR3aa: CASSLVGAEQYF
CDR3nt: TGCGCCAGCAGCTTGGTAGGGGCCGAGCAGTACTTC
abundance: many
d_gene: .
v_gene: TRBV5-1
j_gene: TRBJ2-7

CDR3aa: CAWSVGMSGANVLTF
CDR3nt: TGTGCCTGGAGTGTCGGGATGTCTGGGGCCAACGTCCTGACTTTC
abundance: .
d_gene: .
v_gene: TRBV30
j_gene: TRBJ2-6

CDR3aa: CASSNRDRGPTEAFF
CDR3nt: TGTGCCAGCAGCAACCGGGACAGGGGACCCACTGAAGCTTTCTTT
abundance: few
d_gene: TRBD1
v_gene: TRBV9
j_gene: TRBJ1-1

CDR3aa: CASGLAGSGELFF
CDR3nt: TGTGCCAGCGGGCTAGCGGGGAGCGGGGAGCTGTTTTTT
abundance: many
d_gene: TRBD2
v_gene: TRBV7-9
j_gene: TRBJ2-2